This entry concerns a single TCR beta chain. Generated by immunoSEQ multiplex PCR, the TCRdb table keeps only in-frame clones and is missing some. The top ten hold 2.5% to 3% of the sample, which has 350,000 to 500,000 clones, roughly 89% seen once. Documented treatment: 19 received Ad26.COV2.S at low or high dose, single or two shots; several received placebo; per-sample allocation not given. On day 63 after the first injection, vaccine and placebo recipients gave samples. This record belongs to a study of Ad26.COV2.S vaccination and SARS-CoV-2 variants. Trimming took 6 bases from V and 3 from J; bases not matched to a gene: 7. The CDR3 extends over 15 amino acids. Germline assignment: CDR1 LNHDA and CDR2 SQIVND (reference sequence).

Sequences were derived from peripheral blood, sampled in a trial of Ad26.COV2.S vaccine versus placebo. The source of this sequence is a person aged 18-60 years who received the Ad26.COV2.S COVID-19 vaccine or a placebo. The chain carries TRBV19 and TRBJ2-2; TRBD1 aligns across 7 bases. The CDR3 region is CASRYRGSDTGELFF. Written as DNA, the CDR3 is TGTGCCAGTAGATACAGGGGATCGGACACCGGGGAGCTGTTTTTT. Full variable domain (remainder filled in from reference TRBV19 and TRBJ2-2): DGGITQSPKYLFRKEGQNVTLSCEQNLNHDAMYWYRQDPGQGLRLIYYSQIVNDFQKGDIAEGYSVSREKKESFPLTVTSAQKNPTAFYLCASRYRGSDTGELFFGEGSRLTVL.